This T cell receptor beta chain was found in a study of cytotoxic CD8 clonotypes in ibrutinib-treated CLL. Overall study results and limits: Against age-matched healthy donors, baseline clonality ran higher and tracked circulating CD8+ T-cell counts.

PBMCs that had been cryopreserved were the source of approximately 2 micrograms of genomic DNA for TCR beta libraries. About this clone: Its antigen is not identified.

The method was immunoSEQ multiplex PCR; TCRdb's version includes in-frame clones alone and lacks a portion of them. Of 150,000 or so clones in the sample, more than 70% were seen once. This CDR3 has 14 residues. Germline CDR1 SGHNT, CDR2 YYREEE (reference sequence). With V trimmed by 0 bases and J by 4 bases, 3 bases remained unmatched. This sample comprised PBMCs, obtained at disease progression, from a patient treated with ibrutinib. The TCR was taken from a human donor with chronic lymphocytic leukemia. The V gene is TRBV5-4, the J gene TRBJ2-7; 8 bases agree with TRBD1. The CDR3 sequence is CASSLDRGVYEQYF. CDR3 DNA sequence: TGTGCCAGCAGCTTGGACAGGGGGGTTTACGAGCAGTACTTC.